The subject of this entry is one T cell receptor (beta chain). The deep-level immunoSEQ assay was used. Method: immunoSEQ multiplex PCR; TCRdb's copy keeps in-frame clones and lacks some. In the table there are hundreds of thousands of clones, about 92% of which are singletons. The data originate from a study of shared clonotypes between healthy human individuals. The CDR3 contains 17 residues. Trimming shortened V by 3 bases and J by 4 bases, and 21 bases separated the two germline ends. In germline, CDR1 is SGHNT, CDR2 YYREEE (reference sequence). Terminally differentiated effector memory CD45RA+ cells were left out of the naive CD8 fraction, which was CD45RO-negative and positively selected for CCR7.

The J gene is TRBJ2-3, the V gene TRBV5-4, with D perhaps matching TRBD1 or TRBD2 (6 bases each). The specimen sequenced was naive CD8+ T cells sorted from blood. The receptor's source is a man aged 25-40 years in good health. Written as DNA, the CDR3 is TGTGCCAGCAGCTCAATAGGGGGACTTAGAGAGTCAGATACGCAGTATTTT. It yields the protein CASSSIGGLRESDTQYF.